The clone carrying this TCR beta chain has a handful of counts. Antigen specificity is unknown. This sample stems from a study of response to subunit inactivated influenza vaccine. Broader study findings: Each seasonal influenza vaccination recruits few new T cells, the authors suggested.

From the RT-PCR reads, TCRdb called clonotypes with MiXCR, one entry per CDR3 protein. The sample includes about 780,000 distinct CDR3 sequences, approximately 17% of them seen just once. The CDR3 spans 16 residues. Germline V gene data show CDR1 as DFQATT and CDR2 as SNEGSKA (reference sequence). The V gene end was trimmed by 3 bases and the J gene end by 6 bases; junction bases not matched to a gene: 13. This receptor was identified in a man aged 50-60 years who received an inactivated influenza vaccine. Specimen: PBMCs from blood, collected 4 to 6 days after vaccination. The rearrangement uses TRBV20-1 and TRBJ2-2, with 7 bases aligning to TRBD2. The CDR3 protein is CSARGTGLGISGELFF. CDR3 coding DNA: TGCAGTGCTAGGGGAACAGGACTAGGTATATCCGGGGAGCTGTTTTTT.